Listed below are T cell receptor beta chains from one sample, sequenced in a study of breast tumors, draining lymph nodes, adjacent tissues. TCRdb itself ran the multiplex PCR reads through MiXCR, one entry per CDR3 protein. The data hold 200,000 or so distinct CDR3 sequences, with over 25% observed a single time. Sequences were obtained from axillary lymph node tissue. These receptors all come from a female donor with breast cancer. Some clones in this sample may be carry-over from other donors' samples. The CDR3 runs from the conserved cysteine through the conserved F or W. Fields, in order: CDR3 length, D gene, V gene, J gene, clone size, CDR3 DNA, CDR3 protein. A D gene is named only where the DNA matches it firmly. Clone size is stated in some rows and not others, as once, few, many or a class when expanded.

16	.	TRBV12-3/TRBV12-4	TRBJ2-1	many	TGTGCCAGCAGTTTAGGGGGTGGTAGCTACGGTGGTGAGCAGTTCTTC	CASSLGGGSYGGEQFF
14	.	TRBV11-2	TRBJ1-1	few	TGTGCCAGCAGCTTATTACAGACCCACACTGAAGCTTTCTTT	CASSLLQTHTEAFF
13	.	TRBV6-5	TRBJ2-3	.	TGTGCCAGCCTCTCGAGTGGCACAGATACGCAGTATTTT	CASLSSGTDTQYF
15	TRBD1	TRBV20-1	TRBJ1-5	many	TGCAGTGCTAGTACAGGGGACGGTAGCAATCAGCCCCAGCATTTT	CSASTGDGSNQPQHF
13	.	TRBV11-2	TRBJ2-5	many	TGTGCCAGCAGCTCAATGTACCAAGAGACCCAGTACTTC	CASSSMYQETQYF
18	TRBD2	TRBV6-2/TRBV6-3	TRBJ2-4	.	TGTGCCAGCAGTCACCCGGGGACTAGCGATCGGACCAAAAACATTCAGTACTTC	CASSHPGTSDRTKNIQYF
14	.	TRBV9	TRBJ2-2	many	TGTGCCACGGCCACCGGTGGACAAGCCGGGGAGCTGTTTTTT	CATATGGQAGELFF
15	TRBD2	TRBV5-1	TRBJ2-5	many	TGCGCCAGCAGCTTGACTAGCGGGGGGCAAGAGACCCAGTACTTC	CASSLTSGGQETQYF
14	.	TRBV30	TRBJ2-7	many	TGTGCCTGGAGTTCCCTCGGAGGGTCCTACGAGCAGTACTTC	CAWSSLGGSYEQYF
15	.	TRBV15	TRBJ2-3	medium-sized	TGTGCCACCAGCAGAGACCCGGGCCTAAAAGATACGCAGTATTTT	CATSRDPGLKDTQYF
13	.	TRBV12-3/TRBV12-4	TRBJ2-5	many	TGTGCCAGCAGCAACAGGGAACAAGAGACCCAGTACTTC	CASSNREQETQYF
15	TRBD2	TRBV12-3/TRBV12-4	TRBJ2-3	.	TGTGCCAGCGGTTCGGGACTAGCGGGAGCAGATACGCAGTATTTT	CASGSGLAGADTQYF
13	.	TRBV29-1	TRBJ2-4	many	TGCAGCGTTGTACACAAAGTCAAAAACATTCAGTACTTC	CSVVHKVKNIQYF
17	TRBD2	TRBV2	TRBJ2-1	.	TGTGCCAGCGCGGGTTTGGGCGGGGGGTACTCCTACAATGAGCAGTTCTTC	CASAGLGGGYSYNEQFF
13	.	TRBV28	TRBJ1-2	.	TGTGCCAGCAGTTTGGGGGGGAGGGTTGGCTACACCTTC	CASSLGGRVGYTF
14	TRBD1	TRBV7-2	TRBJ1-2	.	TGTGCCAGCAGCTTAGTGGCAGGGGGCTATGGCTACACCTTC	CASSLVAGGYGYTF
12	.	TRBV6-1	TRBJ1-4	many	TGTGCCAGCACGCTGGGTGGGGAAAAACTGTTTTTT	CASTLGGEKLFF
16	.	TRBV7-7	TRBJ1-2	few	TGTGCTAGCAGCTTAGGGCTATTCGGCGGCATCTATGGCTACACCTTC	CASSLGLFGGIYGYTF
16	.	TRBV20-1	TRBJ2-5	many	TGCAGTGCCTTGGCGGGTGAGGGGGGGGGAGGCGAGACCCAGTACTTC	CSALAGEGGGGETQYF
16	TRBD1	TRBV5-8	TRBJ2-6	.	TGTGCCAGCAGCCGACAGGGGCAGTCTGGGGCCAACGTCCTGACTTTC	CASSRQGQSGANVLTF
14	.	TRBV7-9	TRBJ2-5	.	TGTGCCAGCAGTAACGAACGGAACCGGGGGACCCAGTACTTC	CASSNERNRGTQYF
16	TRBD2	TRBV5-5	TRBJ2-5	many	TGTGCCAGCAGCTTGGGTCTAGCGGGGACTCAAGAGACCCAGTACTTC	CASSLGLAGTQETQYF
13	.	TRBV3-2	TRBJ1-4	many	TGTGCCAGCAGCTCCCCCCAGGATGAAAAACTGTTTTTT	CASSSPQDEKLFF
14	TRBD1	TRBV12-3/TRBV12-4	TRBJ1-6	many	TGTGCCAGCAGTCGGGACAGGACGGGTTCACCCCTCCACTTT	CASSRDRTGSPLHF
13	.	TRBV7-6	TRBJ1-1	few	TGTGCCAGCAGCTTAGAAGTGAACACTGAAGCTTTCTTT	CASSLEVNTEAFF
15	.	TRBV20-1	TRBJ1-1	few	TGCAGTGCTAGAAGCCCAGGGCGGTCAGGCACTGAAGCTTTCTTT	CSARSPGRSGTEAFF
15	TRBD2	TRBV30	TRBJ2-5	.	TGTGCCTGGAGTGGTAGCGGGGGGGCTGGGGAGACCCAGTACTTC	CAWSGSGGAGETQYF
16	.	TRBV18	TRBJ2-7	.	TGTGCCAGCTCACCGCAGGGGGCAGGGGAGGGTTACGAGCAGTACTTC	CASSPQGAGEGYEQYF
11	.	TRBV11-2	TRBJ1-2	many	TGTGCCAGCAGCTCGCGGGGGAGGTCCCTGTTC	CASSSRGRSLF
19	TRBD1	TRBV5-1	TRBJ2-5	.	TGCGCCAGCAGCCCCCGGGACACAAGGGACAGGGGATCGGCAGAGACCCAGTACTTC	CASSPRDTRDRGSAETQYF
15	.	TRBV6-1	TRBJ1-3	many	TGTGCCAGCAGTGAAGCCGTCAGATCTGGAAACACCATATATTTT	CASSEAVRSGNTIYF